The 9 T cell receptor beta chains given below trace back to one sample, sequenced in a study of memory CD4+ T cells and cytomegalovirus serostatus (dated by TCRdb to the late 2010s). Single viable CD3+CD4+CD8-CD45RO+ cells were sorted as memory CD4+ T cells on a FACSAria II. To prepare the library, the immunoSEQ multiplex PCR assay was applied. Sourced from immuneACCESS, this table was stored by TCRdb with only in-frame sequences that have V and J called. A share of the clones is absent; for the studies checked, an unresolved V gene accounts for under half, and the remainder has no known explanation. The sample table shows over 40,000 clones, and 60% to 85% are seen once. Around 0.5% of the sample comes from the top ten. The sequenced sample consisted of memory CD4+ T cells from blood. These receptors originate from an adult in good health and CMV-seronegative.

DNA for the CDR3: TGTGCCAGCAGGCGAACAGGGCTCTCCTACAATGAGCAGTTCTTC. It encodes CASRRTGLSYNEQFF. The rearrangement uses TRBV28 and TRBJ2-1, with D perhaps matching TRBD1 (6 bases). The CDR3 covers 15 residues. Germline values: CDR1 MDHEN, CDR2 SYDVKM. Trimming took 6 bases from V and 0 from J, leaving 12 bases between them.

This chain joins TRBV7-9 and TRBJ1-3; tentative D call: TRBD1 (5 bases). This CDR3 is built from 15 residues. V dropped 5 bases and J dropped 0 bases, with 11 bases sitting between them. CDR1 and CDR2 (germline): SEHNR, FQNEAQ (reference sequence). The CDR3 nucleotides read TGTGCCAGCAGCACAGGAGGGATCTCTGGAAACACCATATATTTT. Translating it yields CASSTGGISGNTIYF.

V usage is TRBV7-3 and J usage is TRBJ2-5; D may match TRBD1 or TRBD2 (5 bases each). The CDR3 is made up of 15 amino acids. Looked up from germline, CDR1 is SGHTA and CDR2 is FQGTGA. The V and J ends lost 5 bases and 0 bases respectively, with 13 bases between them. The DNA for the CDR3 is TGTGCCAGCAGCCTCTCCGGGACGTACCAAGAGACCCAGTACTTC. This gives the protein CASSLSGTYQETQYF.

The chain employs TRBV6-1 and TRBJ2-5, with D perhaps matching TRBD2 (6 bases). Germline assignment: CDR1 MNHNS and CDR2 SASEGT. The V end was cut by 4 bases, the J end by 5 bases, with 17 bases between. This CDR3 has 15 residues. CDR3 amino acids: CASSAGPGERETQYF. The CDR3 nucleotides read TGTGCCAGCAGTGCAGGTCCGGGGGAGAGGGAGACCCAGTACTTC.

This rearrangement joins TRBV25-1 to TRBJ2-5; D is possibly TRBD1 (5 bases). Trimming removed 3 bases at V and 1 base at J, with 12 bases between. CDR1 and CDR2 (germline): MGHDK, SYGVNS. The CDR3 loop spans 15 amino acids. The DNA of the CDR3 is TGTGCCAGCAGTGATCTGGTAGGGGCCCAAGAGACCCAGTACTTC. This encodes CASSDLVGAQETQYF.

V and J are TRBV7-2 and TRBJ1-1, with 7 bases lining up with TRBD1. This CDR3 has 15 amino acids. The ends lost 5 bases at V and 0 bases at J; junction bases unmatched: 6. Germline V lookup: CDR1 SGHTA, CDR2 FQGNSA. CDR3 sequence reads: CASSTGEGLNTEAFF. The CDR3 nucleotides are TGTGCCAGCAGCACAGGGGAGGGGCTGAACACTGAAGCTTTCTTT. Looking up the rest from reference TRBV7-2 and TRBJ1-1 gives the full variable domain: GAGVSQSPSNKVTEKGKDVELRCDPISGHTALYWYRQSLGQGLEFLIYFQGNSAPDKSGLPSDRFSAERTGGSVSTLTIQRTQQEDSAVYLCASSTGEGLNTEAFFGQGTRLTVV.

The V call is TRBV11-2, the J call TRBJ1-5, with TRBD1 identical over 7 bases. Germline CDR1 SGHAT, CDR2 FQNNGV. The CDR3 sequence is 15 residues long. The V gene end was trimmed by 5 bases and the J gene end by 7 bases; junction bases not matched to a gene: 11. The CDR3 loop is CASSGTTGLGQPQHF. CDR3 in DNA: TGTGCCAGCAGCGGCACGACAGGGCTAGGGCAGCCCCAGCATTTT.

V gene TRBV5-4 combines with J gene TRBJ1-2; 7 bases agree with TRBD1. Germline CDR1 and CDR2: SGHNT and YYREEE (reference sequence). The CDR3 is 13 residues long. Trimming took 4 bases from V and 2 from J; bases not matched to a gene: 2. The CDR3 DNA follows: TGTGCCAGCAGCCAGGGACAGAACTATGGCTACACCTTC. This sequence encodes CASSQGQNYGYTF.

The chain links TRBV11-3 to TRBJ1-1; D unresolved. V shed 4 bases and J shed 1 base, with 7 bases lying between them. The germline V gene has CDR1 SGHNT and CDR2 YENEEA. This CDR3 contains 13 residues. This chain's CDR3 is CASSYTRNTEAFF. CDR3 coding DNA: TGTGCCAGCAGCTACACAAGGAACACTGAAGCTTTCTTT.